This T cell receptor beta chain was recorded in a study of response to subunit inactivated influenza vaccine. The CDR3 is made up of 14 amino acids. Germline CDR1 is KGHSH and CDR2 is LQKENI. Deletions cut 4 bases from V and 8 bases from J, with 12 bases between. TCRdb independently ran MiXCR on the RT-PCR reads; one entry per CDR3 protein. The sample records around 570,000 distinct CDR3 sequences, around 11% being singletons. This clonotype was picked up many times. The sample was also reused in another study, on T cells expressing NK-cell markers. That source reports: What made the TCR beta cDNA was 5'RACE template switching with UMIs. In more than five donors, dominant CD3+CD56+NKG2C+ clonotypes ranked among the top 10 CD8+ clonotypes.

Here the sequenced sample was PBMCs from blood, taken on the day of vaccination. The TCR comes from a man between 50 and 59 years old who received an inactivated influenza vaccine. This chain joins TRBV18 and TRBJ1-6, with a possible D match to TRBD1 (5 bases). The CDR3 region has the DNA TGTGCCAGCTCACTCCGGGACGAGGATTCACCCCTCCACTTT. As protein: CASSLRDEDSPLHF.